The clone carrying this T cell receptor beta chain was recorded a few times. Its matching antigen is unknown. The data originate from a study of identical twins. Study-wide results and caveats: Twin-shared out-of-frame alpha sequences showed excess low generation probability.

Healthy Caucasians supplied all donations. After removal of 5 bases from V and 8 bases from J, the junction contained 4 bases not matched to a gene. Germline lookup yields CDR1 KGHSH and CDR2 LQKENI. The CDR3 runs 13 residues. TCRdb re-derived calls from the 5' RACE reads in MiXCR, one entry per CDR3 protein. The table has roughly 630,000 distinct CDR3 sequences, around 7.4% seen once. These data are also associated with another study on yellow fever vaccine responses in identical twins.

The material sequenced was PBMCs. The TCR was taken from a woman between 18 and 29 years old in good health. This sequence joins TRBV18 and TRBJ1-2, with TRBD1 matching 11 bases. CDR3 region: CASSSGQGDGYTF. The DNA of the CDR3 is TGTGCCAGCTCATCGGGACAGGGGGACGGCTACACCTTC. The full variable domain, its missing parts supplied by reference TRBV18 and TRBJ1-2, is NAGVMQNPRHLVRRRGQEARLRCSPMKGHSHVYWYRQLPEEGLKFMVYLQKENIIDESGMPKERFSAEFPKEGPSILRIQQVVRGDSAAYFCASSSGQGDGYTFGSGTRLTVV.